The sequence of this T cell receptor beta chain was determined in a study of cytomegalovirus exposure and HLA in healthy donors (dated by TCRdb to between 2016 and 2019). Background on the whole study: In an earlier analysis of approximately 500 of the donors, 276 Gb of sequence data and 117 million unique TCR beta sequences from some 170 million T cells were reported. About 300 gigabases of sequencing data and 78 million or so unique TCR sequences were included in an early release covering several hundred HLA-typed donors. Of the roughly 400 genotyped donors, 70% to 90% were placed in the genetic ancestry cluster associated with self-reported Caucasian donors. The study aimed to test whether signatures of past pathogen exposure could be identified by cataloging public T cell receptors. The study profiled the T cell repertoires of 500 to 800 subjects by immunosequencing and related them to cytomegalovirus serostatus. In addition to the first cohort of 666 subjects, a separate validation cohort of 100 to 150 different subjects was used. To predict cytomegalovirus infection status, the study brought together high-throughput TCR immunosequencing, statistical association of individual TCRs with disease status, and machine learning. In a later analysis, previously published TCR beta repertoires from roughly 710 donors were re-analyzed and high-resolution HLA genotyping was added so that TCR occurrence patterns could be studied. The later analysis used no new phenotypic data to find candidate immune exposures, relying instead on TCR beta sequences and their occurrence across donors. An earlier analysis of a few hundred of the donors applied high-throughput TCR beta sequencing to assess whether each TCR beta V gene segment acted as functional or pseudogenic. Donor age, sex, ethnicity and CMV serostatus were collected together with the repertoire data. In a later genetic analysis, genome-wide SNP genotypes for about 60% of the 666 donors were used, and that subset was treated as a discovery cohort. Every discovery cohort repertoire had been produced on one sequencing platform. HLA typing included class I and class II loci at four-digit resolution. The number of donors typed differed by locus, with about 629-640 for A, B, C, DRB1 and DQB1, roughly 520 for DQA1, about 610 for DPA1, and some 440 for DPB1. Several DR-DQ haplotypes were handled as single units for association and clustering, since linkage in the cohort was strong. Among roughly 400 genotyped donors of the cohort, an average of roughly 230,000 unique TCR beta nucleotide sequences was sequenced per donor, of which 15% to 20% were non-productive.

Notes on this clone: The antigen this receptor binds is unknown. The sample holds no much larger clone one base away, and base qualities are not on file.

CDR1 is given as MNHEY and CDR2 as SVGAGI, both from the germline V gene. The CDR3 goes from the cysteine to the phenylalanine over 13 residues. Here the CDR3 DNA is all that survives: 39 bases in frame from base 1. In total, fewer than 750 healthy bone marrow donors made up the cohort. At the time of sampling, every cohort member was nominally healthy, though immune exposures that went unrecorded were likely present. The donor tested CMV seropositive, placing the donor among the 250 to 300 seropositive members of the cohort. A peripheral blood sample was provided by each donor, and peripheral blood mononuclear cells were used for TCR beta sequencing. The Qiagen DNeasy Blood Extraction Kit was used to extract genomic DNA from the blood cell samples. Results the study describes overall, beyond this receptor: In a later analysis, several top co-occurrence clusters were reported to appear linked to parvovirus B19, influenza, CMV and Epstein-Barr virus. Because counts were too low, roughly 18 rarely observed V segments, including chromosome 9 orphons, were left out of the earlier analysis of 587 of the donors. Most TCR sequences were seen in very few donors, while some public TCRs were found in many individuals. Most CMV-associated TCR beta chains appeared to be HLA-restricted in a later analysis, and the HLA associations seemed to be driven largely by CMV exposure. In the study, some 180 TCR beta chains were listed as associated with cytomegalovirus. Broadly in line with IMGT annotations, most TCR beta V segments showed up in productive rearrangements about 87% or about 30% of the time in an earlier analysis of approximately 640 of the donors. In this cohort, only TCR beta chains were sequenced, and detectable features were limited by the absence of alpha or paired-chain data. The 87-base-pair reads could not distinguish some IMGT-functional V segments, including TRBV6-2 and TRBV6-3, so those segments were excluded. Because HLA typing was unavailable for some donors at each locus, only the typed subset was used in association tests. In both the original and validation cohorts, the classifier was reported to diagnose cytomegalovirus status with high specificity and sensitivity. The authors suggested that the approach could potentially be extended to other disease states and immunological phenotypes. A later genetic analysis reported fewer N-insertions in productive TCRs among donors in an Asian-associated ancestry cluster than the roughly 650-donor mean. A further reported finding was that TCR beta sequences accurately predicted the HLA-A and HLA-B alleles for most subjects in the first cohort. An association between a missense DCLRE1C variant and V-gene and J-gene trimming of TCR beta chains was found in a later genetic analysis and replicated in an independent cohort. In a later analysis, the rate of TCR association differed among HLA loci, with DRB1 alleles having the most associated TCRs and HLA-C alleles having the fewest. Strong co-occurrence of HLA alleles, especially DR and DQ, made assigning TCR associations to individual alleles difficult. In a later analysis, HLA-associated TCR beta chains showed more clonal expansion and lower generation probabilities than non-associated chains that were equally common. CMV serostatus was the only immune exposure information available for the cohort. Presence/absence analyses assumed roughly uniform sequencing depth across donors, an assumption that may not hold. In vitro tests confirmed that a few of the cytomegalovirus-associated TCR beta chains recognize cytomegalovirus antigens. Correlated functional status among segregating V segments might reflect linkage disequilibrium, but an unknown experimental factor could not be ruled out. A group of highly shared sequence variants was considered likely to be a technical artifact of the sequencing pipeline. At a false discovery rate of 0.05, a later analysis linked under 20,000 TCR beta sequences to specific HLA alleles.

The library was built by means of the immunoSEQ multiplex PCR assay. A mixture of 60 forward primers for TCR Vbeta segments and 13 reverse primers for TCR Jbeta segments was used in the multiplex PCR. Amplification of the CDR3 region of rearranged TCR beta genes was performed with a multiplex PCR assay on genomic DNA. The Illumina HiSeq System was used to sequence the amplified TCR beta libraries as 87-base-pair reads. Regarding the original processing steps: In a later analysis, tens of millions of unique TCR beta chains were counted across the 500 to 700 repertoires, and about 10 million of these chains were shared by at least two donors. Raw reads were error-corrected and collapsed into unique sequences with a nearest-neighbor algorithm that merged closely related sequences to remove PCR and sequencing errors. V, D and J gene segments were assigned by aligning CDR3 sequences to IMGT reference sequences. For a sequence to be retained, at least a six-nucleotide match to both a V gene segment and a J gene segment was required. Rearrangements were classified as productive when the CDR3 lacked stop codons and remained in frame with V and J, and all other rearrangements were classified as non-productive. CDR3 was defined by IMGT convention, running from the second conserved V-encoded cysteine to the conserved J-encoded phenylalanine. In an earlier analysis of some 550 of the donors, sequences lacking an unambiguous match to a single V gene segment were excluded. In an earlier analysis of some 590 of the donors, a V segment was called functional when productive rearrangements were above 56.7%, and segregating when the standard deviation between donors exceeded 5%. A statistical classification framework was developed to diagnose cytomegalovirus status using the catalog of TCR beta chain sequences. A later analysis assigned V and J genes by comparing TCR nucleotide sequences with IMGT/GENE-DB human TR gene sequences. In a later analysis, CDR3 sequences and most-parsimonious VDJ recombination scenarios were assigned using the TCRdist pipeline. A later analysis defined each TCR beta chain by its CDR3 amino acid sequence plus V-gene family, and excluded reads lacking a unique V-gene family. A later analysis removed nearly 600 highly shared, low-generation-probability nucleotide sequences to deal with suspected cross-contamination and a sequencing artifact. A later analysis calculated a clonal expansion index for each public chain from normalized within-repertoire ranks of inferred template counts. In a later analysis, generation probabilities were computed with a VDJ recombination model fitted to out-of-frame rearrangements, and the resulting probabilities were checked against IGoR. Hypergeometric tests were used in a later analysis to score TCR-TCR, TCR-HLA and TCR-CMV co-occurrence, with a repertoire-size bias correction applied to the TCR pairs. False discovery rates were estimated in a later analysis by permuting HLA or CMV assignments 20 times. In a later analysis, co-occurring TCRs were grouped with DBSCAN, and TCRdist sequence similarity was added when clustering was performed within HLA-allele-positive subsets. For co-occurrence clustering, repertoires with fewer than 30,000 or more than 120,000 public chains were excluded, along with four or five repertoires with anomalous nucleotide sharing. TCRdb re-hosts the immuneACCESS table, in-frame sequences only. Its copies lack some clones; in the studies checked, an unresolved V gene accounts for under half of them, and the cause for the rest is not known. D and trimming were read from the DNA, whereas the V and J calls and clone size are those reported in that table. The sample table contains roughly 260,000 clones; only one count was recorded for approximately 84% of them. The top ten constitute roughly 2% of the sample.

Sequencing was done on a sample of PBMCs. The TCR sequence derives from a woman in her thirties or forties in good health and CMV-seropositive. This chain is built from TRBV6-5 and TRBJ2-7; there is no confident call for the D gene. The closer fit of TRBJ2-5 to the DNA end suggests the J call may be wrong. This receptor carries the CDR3 CASSYSASETQYF. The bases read TGTGCCAGCAGTTACTCAGCGTCAGAGACCCAGTACTTC.